This record covers a single T cell receptor beta chain. TCRdb keeps only in-frame clones here, not all; method: immunoSEQ multiplex PCR. The sample records some 100,000 clones, roughly four fifths being singletons. The entry originates in a study of radiation and T cells in renal cell carcinoma. Noted time point: baseline pretreatment blood. Treatment here: 15 Gy SBRT to primary tumor, nephrectomy 4 weeks later. The CDR3 has 11 amino acids. Germline CDR1 and CDR2: LNHDA and SQIVND (reference sequence). V gave up 4 bases and J gave up 2 bases, with 3 bases separating them. The V call is TRBV19, the J call TRBJ2-7; D remains ambiguous. The receptor was isolated from a man aged 55-75 years with renal cell carcinoma. The sample here was blood, taken from a patient whose treatment included radiotherapy and nephrectomy. Here the CDR3 DNA reads TGTGCCAGTAGTAGTACCTACGAGCAGTACTTC. It codes for CASSSTYEQYF.